Given below is one TCR beta chain in context. The antigen is undetermined. These data belong to a study of cytomegalovirus exposure and HLA in healthy donors. Here immunoSEQ multiplex PCR was the method, and the copy in TCRdb shows in-frame clones only, minus some. In the table there are some 210,000 clones, approximately 87% of which are singletons. Study-level findings and limits: Cytomegalovirus association was assigned to approximately 180 TCR beta chains.

CDR3 length: 13 residues. Between the trimmed V and J ends, which lost 7 bases and 3 bases, there was a span of 12 bases. Per the germline V gene, CDR1 is SQVTM and CDR2 is ANQGSEA. The clonotype comes from a woman aged 18 to 35 in good health and CMV-seronegative. The chain combines TRBV29-1 with TRBJ2-2, with no clear D. The sample consisted of PBMCs. The CDR3 loop is CSAGDGYTGELFF. DNA of the CDR3: TGCAGCGCCGGAGATGGATACACCGGGGAGCTGTTTTTT.